The rows below give T cell receptor beta chains drawn from one sample of a study of early T cells in non-severe SARS-CoV-2 infection. TCRdb re-derived calls from the 5' RACE reads in MiXCR, one entry per CDR3 protein. The repertoire holds tens of thousands of distinct CDR3 sequences, 20% seen once, with 16% in the top ten. This material consisted of whole blood, taken at baseline. Receptor source: an adult who was a healthcare worker with PCR-confirmed SARS-CoV-2 infection or an uninfected control (not recorded which). CDR3s include the opening cysteine and the closing phenylalanine or tryptophan. D genes are given only for firm matches. For some rows the clone size is stated as once, few or many, or as a class when expanded; others skip it.

CDR3	DNA	J	size	D	V
CASSRNSGANVLTF	TGTGCCAGCAGCCGGAACTCCGGGGCCAACGTCCTGACTTTC	TRBJ2-6	many	.	TRBV7-9
CASSPFADGRNTEAFF	TGTGCCAGCTCACCCTTCGCCGACGGACGGAACACTGAAGCTTTCTTT	TRBJ1-1	.	.	TRBV18
CASSFDRHEAFF	TGTGCCAGCAGCTTTGACCGCCATGAAGCTTTCTTT	TRBJ1-1	few	.	TRBV3-1
CASSIEDSRNQPQHF	TGTGCCAGTAGTATAGAGGACAGTCGCAATCAGCCCCAGCATTTT	TRBJ1-5	.	.	TRBV19
CAGGSGVDEQFF	TGTGCCGGCGGCTCAGGGGTCGATGAGCAGTTCTTC	TRBJ2-1	.	.	TRBV27
CASRLNEGGTEAFF	TGCGCCAGCAGATTAAACGAGGGAGGAACTGAAGCTTTCTTT	TRBJ1-1	few	.	TRBV5-1
CVSSIAGGRDTQYF	TGTGTCAGTAGCATAGCGGGGGGGCGGGATACGCAGTATTTT	TRBJ2-3	.	TRBD2	TRBV19
CASREEGGANSPLHF	TGTGCCAGCAGGGAAGAGGGGGGCGCTAATTCACCCCTCCACTTT	TRBJ1-6	.	.	TRBV2
CASSEGQSYEQYF	TGTGCCAGCTCGGAAGGACAGTCCTACGAGCAGTACTTC	TRBJ2-7	few	.	TRBV18
CSARVGGGALYNEQFF	TGCAGTGCTAGAGTGGGCGGGGGAGCCCTTTACAATGAGCAGTTCTTC	TRBJ2-1	few	TRBD2	TRBV20-1
CSVSKGQSTQAFF	TGCAGCGTCAGTAAGGGACAATCCACTCAAGCTTTCTTT	TRBJ1-1	many	.	TRBV29-1
CASSQGGLADTQYF	TGTGCCAGCAGCCAGGGGGGGCTCGCAGATACGCAGTATTTT	TRBJ2-3	few	.	TRBV4-2
CASSLELSTDTQYF	TGTGCCAGCAGCTTAGAGCTTAGCACAGATACGCAGTATTTT	TRBJ2-3	few	.	TRBV7-6
CASSSQGSGDYNEQFF	TGTGCCAGCAGTTCCCAGGGCAGCGGGGATTACAATGAGCAGTTCTTC	TRBJ2-1	.	TRBD2	TRBV27
CASSRFSGYQETQYF	TGTGCCAGCAGCCGCTTTAGCGGTTACCAAGAGACCCAGTACTTC	TRBJ2-5	few	.	TRBV3-1
CATSRDRDRGNQPQHF	TGTGCCACCAGCAGAGACCGGGACAGGGGGAATCAGCCCCAGCATTTT	TRBJ1-5	.	TRBD1	TRBV15
CSAKESGIPNEKLFF	TGCAGTGCCAAAGAGTCCGGGATACCTAATGAAAAACTGTTTTTT	TRBJ1-4	few	.	TRBV20-1
CASSSVISGETYNEQFF	TGTGCCAGCAGCTCCGTGATTAGCGGGGAAACCTACAATGAGCAGTTCTTC	TRBJ2-1	few	TRBD2	TRBV5-6
CASSTRTGGYSSNQPQHF	TGTGCCAGCAGTACCAGGACAGGGGGCTATAGTAGCAATCAGCCCCAGCATTTT	TRBJ1-5	.	TRBD1	TRBV6-2/TRBV6-3
CASSLDGQGGEEKLFF	TGCGCCAGCAGCTTGGATGGGCAGGGAGGCGAGGAAAAACTGTTTTTT	TRBJ1-4	.	.	TRBV5-1